The rows below give T cell receptor beta chains drawn from one sample of a study of blood T cell repertoires in COVID-19. The data were produced by immunoSEQ multiplex PCR, yet TCRdb's version contains in-frame clones alone and is incomplete. The table includes roughly 62,000 clones, around 80% detected once. Material for sequencing was peripheral blood. The receptors derive from a woman of 80 years or more with active or convalescent COVID-19. The CDR3 runs from the conserved cysteine through the conserved F or W. The D gene is left open where the match is weak. The listing skips clone size in some rows; elsewhere it reads once, few, many or a size class.

clone size	V gene	D gene	J gene	CDR3 length	CDR3 DNA	CDR3 protein
NA	TRBV3-1/TRBV3-2	NA	TRBJ1-3	14	TGTGCCAGCAGCCTCCAGGGCTCTGGAAACACCATATATTTT	CASSLQGSGNTIYF
NA	TRBV19	TRBD1	TRBJ2-7	17	TGTGCCAGTAGCGTAGTCCCGGGACAGGCCAGCTCCTACGAGCAGTACTTC	CASSVVPGQASSYEQYF
NA	TRBV3-1/TRBV3-2	NA	TRBJ1-1	14	TGTGCCAGCAGCCCTGCACTTAGGGGCAATGAAGCTTTCTTT	CASSPALRGNEAFF
few	TRBV7-9	TRBD1	TRBJ1-5	17	TGTGCCAGCAGCCTGGGACAGGGGGGAATTGGCAATCAGCCCCAGCATTTT	CASSLGQGGIGNQPQHF
NA	TRBV2	TRBD2	TRBJ2-5	14	TGTGCCAGCAGTGGCGGGGGGGCCGCAAAGACCCAGTACTTC	CASSGGGAAKTQYF
NA	TRBV5-4	TRBD1	TRBJ1-1	15	TGTGCCAGCAGCGGATACAGGGGGCTTATGACTGAAGCTTTCTTT	CASSGYRGLMTEAFF
once	TRBV7-8	TRBD1	TRBJ1-2	15	TGTGCCAGCAGCCTGGGGACAGGCAGTAACTATGGCTACACCTTC	CASSLGTGSNYGYTF
NA	TRBV2	NA	TRBJ2-2	14	TGTGCCAGCACTAGAACAGCGGGCACCGGGGAGCTGTTTTTT	CASTRTAGTGELFF
NA	TRBV9	TRBD1	TRBJ1-1	14	TGTGCCAGCAGCGTGACAGGGGTGAACACTGAAGCTTTCTTT	CASSVTGVNTEAFF
NA	TRBV7-9	TRBD1	TRBJ1-2	14	TGTGCCAGCAGCTTAGGGACAGGGGGGAATGGCTACACCTTC	CASSLGTGGNGYTF
NA	TRBV4-1	NA	TRBJ2-7	13	TGCGCCAGCAGCCAATGGGAGTCCTACGAGCAGTACTTC	CASSQWESYEQYF
NA	TRBV7-2	NA	TRBJ2-2	15	TGTGCCAGCAGCACACAGGGTGCGAACACCGGGGAGCTGTTTTTT	CASSTQGANTGELFF
NA	TRBV19	TRBD1	TRBJ1-1	15	TGTGCCAGTAGTGTAACAGGGGCCAGGAACACTGAAGCTTTCTTT	CASSVTGARNTEAFF
NA	TRBV27	NA	TRBJ1-1	13	TGTGCCAGCAGTTTAGGCTTGGACACTGAAGCTTTCTTT	CASSLGLDTEAFF